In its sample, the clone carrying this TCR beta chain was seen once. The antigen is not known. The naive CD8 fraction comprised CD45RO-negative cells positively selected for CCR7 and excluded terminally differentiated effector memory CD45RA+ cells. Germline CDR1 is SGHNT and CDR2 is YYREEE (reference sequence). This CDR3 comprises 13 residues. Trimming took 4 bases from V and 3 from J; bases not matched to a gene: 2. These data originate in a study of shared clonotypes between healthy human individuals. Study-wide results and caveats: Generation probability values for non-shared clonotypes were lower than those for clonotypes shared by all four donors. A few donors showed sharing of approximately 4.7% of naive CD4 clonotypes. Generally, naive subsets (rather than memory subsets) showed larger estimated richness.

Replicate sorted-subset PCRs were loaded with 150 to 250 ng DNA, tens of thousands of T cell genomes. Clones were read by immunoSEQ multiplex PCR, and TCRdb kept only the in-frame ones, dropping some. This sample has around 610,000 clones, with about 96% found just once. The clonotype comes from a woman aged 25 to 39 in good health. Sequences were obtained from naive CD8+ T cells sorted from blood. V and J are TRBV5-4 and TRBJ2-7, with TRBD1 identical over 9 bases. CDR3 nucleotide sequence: TGTGCCAGCAGCGGGGACAGGGACTACGAGCAGTACTTC. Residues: CASSGDRDYEQYF.